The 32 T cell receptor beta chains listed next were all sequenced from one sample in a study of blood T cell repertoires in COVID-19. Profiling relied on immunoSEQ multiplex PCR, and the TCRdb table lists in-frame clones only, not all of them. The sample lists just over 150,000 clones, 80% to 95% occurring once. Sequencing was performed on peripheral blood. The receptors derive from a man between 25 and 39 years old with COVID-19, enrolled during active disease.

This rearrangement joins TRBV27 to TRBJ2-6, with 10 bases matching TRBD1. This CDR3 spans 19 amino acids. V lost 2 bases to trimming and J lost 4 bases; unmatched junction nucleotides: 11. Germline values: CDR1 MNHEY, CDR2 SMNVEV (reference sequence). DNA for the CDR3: TGTGCCAGCAGTTTACGAGGGACAGGGGTCTCCTCAGGGGCCAACGTCCTGACTTTC. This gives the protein CASSLRGTGVSSGANVLTF.

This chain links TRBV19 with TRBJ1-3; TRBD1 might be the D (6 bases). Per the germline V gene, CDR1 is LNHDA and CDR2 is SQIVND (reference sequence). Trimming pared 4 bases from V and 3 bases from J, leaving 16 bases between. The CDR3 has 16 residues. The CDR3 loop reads CASSTGTRIFGNTIYF. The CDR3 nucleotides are TGTGCCAGTAGTACGGGGACACGTATATTTGGAAACACCATATATTTT.

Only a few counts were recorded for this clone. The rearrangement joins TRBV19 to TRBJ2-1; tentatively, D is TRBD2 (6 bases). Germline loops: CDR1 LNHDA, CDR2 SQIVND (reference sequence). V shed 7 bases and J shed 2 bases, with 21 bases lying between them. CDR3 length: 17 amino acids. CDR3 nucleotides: TGTGCCAGTAACCCCGGGAGCGGATCCCGGGCCTACAATGAGCAGTTCTTC. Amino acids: CASNPGSGSRAYNEQFF. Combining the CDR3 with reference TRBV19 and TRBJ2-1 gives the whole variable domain DGGITQSPKYLFRKEGQNVTLSCEQNLNHDAMYWYRQDPGQGLRLIYYSQIVNDFQKGDIAEGYSVSREKKESFPLTVTSAQKNPTAFYLCASNPGSGSRAYNEQFFGPGTRLTVL.

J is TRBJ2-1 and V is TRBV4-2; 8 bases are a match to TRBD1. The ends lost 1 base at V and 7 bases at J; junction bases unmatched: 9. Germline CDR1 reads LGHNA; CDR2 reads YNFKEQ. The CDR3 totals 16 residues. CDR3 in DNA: TGTGCCAGCAGCCAAGGGGTAGCAGGGGGCTCGAATGAGCAGTTCTTC. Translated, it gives CASSQGVAGGSNEQFF.

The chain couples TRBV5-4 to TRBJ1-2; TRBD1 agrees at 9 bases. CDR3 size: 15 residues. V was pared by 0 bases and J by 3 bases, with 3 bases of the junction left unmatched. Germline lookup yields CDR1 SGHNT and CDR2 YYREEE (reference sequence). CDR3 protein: CASSLGQGVDYGYTF. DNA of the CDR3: TGTGCCAGCAGCTTGGGACAGGGGGTAGACTATGGCTACACCTTC.

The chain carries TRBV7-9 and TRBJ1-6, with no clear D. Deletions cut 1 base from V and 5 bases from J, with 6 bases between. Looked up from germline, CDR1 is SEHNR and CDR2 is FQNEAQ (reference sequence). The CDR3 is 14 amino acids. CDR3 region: CASSLGGDNSPLHF. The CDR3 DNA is TGTGCCAGCAGCTTAGGAGGAGATAATTCACCCCTCCACTTT.

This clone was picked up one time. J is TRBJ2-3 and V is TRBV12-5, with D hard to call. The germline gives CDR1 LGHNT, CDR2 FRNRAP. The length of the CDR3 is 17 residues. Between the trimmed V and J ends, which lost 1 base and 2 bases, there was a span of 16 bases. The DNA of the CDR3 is TGTGCTAGTGGTTTGGCCCTTACTGCATTCCTCACAGATACGCAGTATTTT. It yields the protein CASGLALTAFLTDTQYF.

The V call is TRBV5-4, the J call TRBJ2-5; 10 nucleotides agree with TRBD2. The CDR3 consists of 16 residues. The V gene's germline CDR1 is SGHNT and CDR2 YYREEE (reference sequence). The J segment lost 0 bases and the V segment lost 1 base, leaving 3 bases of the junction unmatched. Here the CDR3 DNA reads TGTGCCAGCAGCTTGAAACTAGCGGGGAACCAAGAGACCCAGTACTTC. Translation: CASSLKLAGNQETQYF.

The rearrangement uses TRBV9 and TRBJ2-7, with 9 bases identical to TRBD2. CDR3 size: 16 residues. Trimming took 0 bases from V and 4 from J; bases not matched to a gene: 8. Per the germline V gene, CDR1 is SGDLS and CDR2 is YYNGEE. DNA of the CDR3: TGTGCCAGCAGCGTAGTCCCTAGCGGGAACCCTTACGAGCAGTACTTC. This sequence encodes CASSVVPSGNPYEQYF.

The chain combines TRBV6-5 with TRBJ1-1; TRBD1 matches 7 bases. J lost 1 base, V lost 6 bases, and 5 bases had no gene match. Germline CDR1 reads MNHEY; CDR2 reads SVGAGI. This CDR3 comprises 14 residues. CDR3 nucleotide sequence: TGTGCCAGCAGAACAGGGGCGGGGAACACTGAAGCTTTCTTT. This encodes CASRTGAGNTEAFF.

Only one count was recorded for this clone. The DNA of the CDR3 is TGTGCCTGGAGTGAGGGACAGCCAGGGTCCTACGAGCAGTACTTC. Its translation: CAWSEGQPGSYEQYF. The V and J genes are TRBV30 and TRBJ2-7; 7 bases are shared with TRBD1. This CDR3 is 15 amino acids long. The junction had 7 bases not matched to a gene; V was cut back by 1 base and J by 1 base. Germline values: CDR1 GTSNPN, CDR2 SVGIG (reference sequence).

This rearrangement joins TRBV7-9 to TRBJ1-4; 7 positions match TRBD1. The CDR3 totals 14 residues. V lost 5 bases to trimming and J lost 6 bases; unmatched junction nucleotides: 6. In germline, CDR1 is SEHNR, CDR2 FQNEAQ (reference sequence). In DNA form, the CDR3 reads TGTGCCAGCAGCATTCGACAGGGAGATGAAAAACTGTTTTTT. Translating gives CASSIRQGDEKLFF.

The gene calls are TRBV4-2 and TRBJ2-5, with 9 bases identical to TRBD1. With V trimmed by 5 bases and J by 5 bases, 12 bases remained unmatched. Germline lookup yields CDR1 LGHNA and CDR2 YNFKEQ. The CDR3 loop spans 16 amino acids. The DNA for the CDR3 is TGTGCCAGCAGCAAGGCCACAGGGGGCGGCCAGGAGACCCAGTACTTC. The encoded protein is CASSKATGGGQETQYF.

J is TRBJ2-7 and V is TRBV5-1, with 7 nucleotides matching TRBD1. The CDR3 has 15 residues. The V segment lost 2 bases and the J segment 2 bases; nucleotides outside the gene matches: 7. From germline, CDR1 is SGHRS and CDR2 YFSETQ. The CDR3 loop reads CASSFGQVPAYEQYF. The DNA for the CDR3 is TGCGCCAGCAGCTTCGGACAGGTTCCAGCCTACGAGCAGTACTTC.

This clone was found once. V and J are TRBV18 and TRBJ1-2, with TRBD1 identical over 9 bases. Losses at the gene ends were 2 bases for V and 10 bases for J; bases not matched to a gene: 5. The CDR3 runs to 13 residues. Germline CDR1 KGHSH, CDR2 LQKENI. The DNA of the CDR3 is TGTGCCAGCTCACCAGGACAGGGGTTCACCTACACCTTC. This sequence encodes CASSPGQGFTYTF.

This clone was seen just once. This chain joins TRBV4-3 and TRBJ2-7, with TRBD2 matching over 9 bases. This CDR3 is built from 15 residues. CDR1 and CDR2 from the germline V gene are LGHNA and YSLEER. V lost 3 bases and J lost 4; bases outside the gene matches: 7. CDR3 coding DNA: TGCGCCAGCAGCCAGTCTAGCGGGACCGAATACGAGCAGTACTTC. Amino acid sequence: CASSQSSGTEYEQYF.

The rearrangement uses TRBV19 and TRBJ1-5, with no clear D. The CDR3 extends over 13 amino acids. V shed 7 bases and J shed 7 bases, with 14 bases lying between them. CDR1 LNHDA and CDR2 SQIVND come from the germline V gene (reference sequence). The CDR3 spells CASTEGLNQPQHF. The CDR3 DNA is TGTGCCAGTACGGAGGGCTTGAACCAGCCCCAGCATTTT.

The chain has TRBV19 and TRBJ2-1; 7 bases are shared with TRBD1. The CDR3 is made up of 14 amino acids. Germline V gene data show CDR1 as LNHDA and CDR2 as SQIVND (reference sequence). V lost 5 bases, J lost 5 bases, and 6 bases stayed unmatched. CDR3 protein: CASSPSRGHNEQFF. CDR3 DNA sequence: TGTGCCAGTAGTCCCAGTAGGGGGCACAATGAGCAGTTCTTC.

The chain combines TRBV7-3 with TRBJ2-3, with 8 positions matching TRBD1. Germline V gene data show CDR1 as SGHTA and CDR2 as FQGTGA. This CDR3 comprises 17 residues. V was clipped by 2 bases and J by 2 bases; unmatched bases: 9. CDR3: CASSLAGRGQNTDTQYF. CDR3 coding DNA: TGTGCCAGCAGCTTAGCCGGCAGGGGGCAAAACACAGATACGCAGTATTTT.

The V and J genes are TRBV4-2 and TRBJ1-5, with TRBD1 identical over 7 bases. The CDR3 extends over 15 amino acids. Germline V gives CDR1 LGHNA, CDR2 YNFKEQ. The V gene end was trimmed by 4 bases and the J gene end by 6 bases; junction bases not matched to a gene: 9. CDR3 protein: CASSLRTGLAQPQHF. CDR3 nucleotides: TGTGCCAGCAGCCTTCGGACAGGTCTGGCTCAGCCCCAGCATTTT.

The CDR3 spells CASSYLGRAEAFF. In DNA, the CDR3 is TGTGCCAGCAGTTACCTCGGGAGGGCTGAAGCTTTCTTT. The chain employs TRBV6-2 or TRBV6-3 and TRBJ1-1; D remains ambiguous. This CDR3 spans 13 amino acids. Trimming pared 2 bases from V and 6 bases from J, leaving 10 bases between. Per germline, CDR1 MNHEY and CDR2 SVGEGT.

The chain's CDR3 is CATSRVLDRGHQPQHF. CDR3 DNA: TGTGCCACCAGCAGAGTTCTGGACAGGGGTCATCAGCCCCAGCATTTT. The V gene is TRBV15, the J gene TRBJ1-5, with 9 bases matching TRBD1. CDR1 and CDR2 from the germline V gene are LNHNV and YYDKDF (reference sequence). The CDR3 has 16 amino acids. Germline trimming cut 1 base from V and 5 bases from J; bases unmatched to any gene: 6.

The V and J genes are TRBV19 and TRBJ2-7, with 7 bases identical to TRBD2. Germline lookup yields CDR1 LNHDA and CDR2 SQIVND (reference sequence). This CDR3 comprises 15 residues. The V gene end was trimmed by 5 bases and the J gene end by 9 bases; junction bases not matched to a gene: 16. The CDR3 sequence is CASSPRGRGVARQYF. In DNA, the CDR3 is TGTGCCAGTAGTCCCCGAGGCCGGGGGGTGGCACGGCAGTACTTC.

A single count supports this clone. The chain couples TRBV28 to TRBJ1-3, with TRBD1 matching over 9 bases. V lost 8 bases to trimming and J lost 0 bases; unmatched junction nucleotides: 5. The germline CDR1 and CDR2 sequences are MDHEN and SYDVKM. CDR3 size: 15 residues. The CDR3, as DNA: TGTGCCAGCCATGACAGGGGGAACTCTGGAAACACCATATATTTT. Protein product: CASHDRGNSGNTIYF.

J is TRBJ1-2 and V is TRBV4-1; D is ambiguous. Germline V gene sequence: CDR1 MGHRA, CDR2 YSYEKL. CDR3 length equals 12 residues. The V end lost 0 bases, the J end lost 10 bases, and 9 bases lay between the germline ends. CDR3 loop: CASSQDRRDYTF. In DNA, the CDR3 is TGCGCCAGCAGCCAAGATAGGAGGGACTACACCTTC.

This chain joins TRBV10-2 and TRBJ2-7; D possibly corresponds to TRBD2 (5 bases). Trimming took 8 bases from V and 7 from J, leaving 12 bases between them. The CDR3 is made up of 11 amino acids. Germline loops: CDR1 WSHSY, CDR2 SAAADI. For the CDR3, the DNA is TGCGCCAGCTACTCTTGGGAGGAGCAGTACTTC. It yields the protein CASYSWEEQYF.

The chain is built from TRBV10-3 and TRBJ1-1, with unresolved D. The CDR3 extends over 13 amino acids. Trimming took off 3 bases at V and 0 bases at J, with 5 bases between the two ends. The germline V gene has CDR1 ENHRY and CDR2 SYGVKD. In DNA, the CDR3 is TGTGCCATCAGTGACAGTCTGAACACTGAAGCTTTCTTT. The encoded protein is CAISDSLNTEAFF.

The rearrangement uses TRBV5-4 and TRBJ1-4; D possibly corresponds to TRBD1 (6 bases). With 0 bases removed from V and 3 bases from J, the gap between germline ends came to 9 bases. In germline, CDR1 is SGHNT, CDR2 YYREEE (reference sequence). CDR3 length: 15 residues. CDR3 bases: TGTGCCAGCAGCTTGGGAGGGGGGGCTAATGAAAAACTGTTTTTT. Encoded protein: CASSLGGGANEKLFF.

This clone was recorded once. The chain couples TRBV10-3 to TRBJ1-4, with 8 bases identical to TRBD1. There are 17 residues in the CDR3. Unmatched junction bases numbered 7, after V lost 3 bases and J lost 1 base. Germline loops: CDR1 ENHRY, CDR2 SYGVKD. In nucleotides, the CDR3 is TGTGCCATCAGTGACGTCGGGACAGGAGTAACTAATGAAAAACTGTTTTTT. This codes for CAISDVGTGVTNEKLFF.

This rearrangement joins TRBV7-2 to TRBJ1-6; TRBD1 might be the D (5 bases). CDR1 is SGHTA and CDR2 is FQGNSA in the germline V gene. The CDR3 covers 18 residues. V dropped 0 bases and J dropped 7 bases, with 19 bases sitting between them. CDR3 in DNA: TGTGCCAGCAGCTTAGCCGACAGAATGAATTTTCCAAATTCACCCCTCCACTTT. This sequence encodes CASSLADRMNFPNSPLHF.

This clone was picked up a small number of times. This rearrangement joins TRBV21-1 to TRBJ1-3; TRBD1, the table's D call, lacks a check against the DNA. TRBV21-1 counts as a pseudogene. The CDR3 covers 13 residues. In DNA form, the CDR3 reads TGTGCCAGCAGTCAGGAATCTGGAAACACCATATATTTT. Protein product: CASSQESGNTIYF.

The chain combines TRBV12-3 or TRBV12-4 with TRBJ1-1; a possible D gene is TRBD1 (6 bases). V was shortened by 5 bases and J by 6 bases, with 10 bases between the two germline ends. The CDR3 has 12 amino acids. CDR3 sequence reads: CASSPGVAEAFF. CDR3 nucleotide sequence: TGTGCCAGCAGTCCAGGGGTGGCTGAAGCTTTCTTT.